Listed below are T cell receptor beta chains from one sample, sequenced in a study of T and B cells in COVID-19 patients. TCRdb redid the calling of the multiplex PCR reads with MiXCR, one entry per CDR3 protein. This table holds several thousand distinct CDR3 sequences, more than 20% found once. The sample taken for sequencing was blood. The source of these receptors is a human donor who had recovered from COVID-19. Each CDR3 is given with its conserved first and last residue. D genes are given only for firm matches. Clone sizes are given selectively: once, few, many, or a class where the clone is expanded.

V	size	J	D	CDR3	DNA
TRBV20-1	few	TRBJ2-3	TRBD1	CSARDLGTGDTDTQYF	TGCAGTGCTAGAGATTTAGGGACAGGGGACACAGATACGCAGTATTTT
TRBV15	medium-sized	TRBJ1-2	TRBD1	CATGQGVGYGYTF	TGTGCCACCGGACAGGGGGTGGGCTATGGCTACACCTTC
TRBV19	NA	TRBJ2-1	NA	CASSTMEGAYNEQFF	TGTGCCAGTAGTACAATGGAGGGGGCCTACAATGAGCAGTTCTTC
TRBV5-4	few	TRBJ2-3	NA	CAQADTQYF	TGTGCCCAAGCAGATACGCAGTATTTT
TRBV29-1	large	TRBJ2-3	NA	CSVEDRNTQYF	TGCAGCGTTGAAGACAGAAATACGCAGTATTTT
TRBV15	large	TRBJ2-5	NA	CATSRDQGWETQYF	TGTGCCACCAGCAGAGATCAGGGTTGGGAGACCCAGTACTTC
TRBV6-6	many	TRBJ1-1	NA	CASSYSFMNTEAFF	TGTGCCAGCAGTTACAGTTTCATGAACACTGAAGCTTTCTTT
TRBV19	medium-sized	TRBJ1-4	NA	CATSTVLNEKLFF	TGTGCCACTTCGACAGTACTCAATGAAAAACTGTTTTTT
TRBV7-9	few	TRBJ2-7	TRBD1	CASSLAVRQGSYEQYF	TGTGCCAGCAGCTTAGCGGTAAGACAGGGCTCCTACGAGCAGTACTTC
TRBV5-6	medium-sized	TRBJ1-2	NA	CASSSIELSHYGYTF	TGTGCCAGCAGCTCCATAGAGTTGTCGCACTATGGCTACACCTTC
TRBV12-3/TRBV12-4	few	TRBJ2-1	NA	CASSLPTSFEQFF	TGTGCCAGCAGTTTGCCTACTAGTTTTGAGCAGTTCTTC
TRBV7-2	few	TRBJ2-5	NA	CASSPARTAEETQYF	TGTGCCAGCAGTCCCGCCCGGACCGCAGAAGAGACCCAGTACTTC
TRBV20-1	NA	TRBJ1-5	NA	CSASPANSNQPQHF	TGCAGTGCTTCGCCCGCCAATAGCAATCAGCCCCAGCATTTT
TRBV12-3/TRBV12-4	medium-sized	TRBJ2-3	NA	CASGRTDTQYF	TGTGCCAGCGGTCGGACAGATACGCAGTATTTT
TRBV6-1	medium-sized	TRBJ2-1	NA	CASSPPAGWVQFF	TGTGCCAGCAGTCCCCCCGCGGGGTGGGTGCAGTTCTTC
TRBV29-1	NA	TRBJ2-7	TRBD2	CSVEGSGDEQYF	TGCAGCGTTGAGGGGAGCGGGGACGAGCAGTACTTC
TRBV18	medium-sized	TRBJ2-1	NA	CASSPRDGAYNEQFF	TGTGCCAGCTCACCCCGGGACGGAGCCTACAATGAGCAGTTCTTC
TRBV12-3/TRBV12-4	NA	TRBJ1-5	TRBD1	CASSKGQGNQPQHF	TGTGCCAGCAGTAAGGGACAGGGCAATCAGCCCCAGCATTTT
TRBV29-1	medium-sized	TRBJ1-1	NA	CSVHPTEAFF	TGCAGCGTCCATCCGACTGAAGCTTTCTTT
TRBV19	medium-sized	TRBJ1-4	TRBD1	CASSARQGTNEKLFF	TGTGCCAGTAGTGCCCGACAGGGGACTAATGAAAAACTGTTTTTT
TRBV20-1	few	TRBJ1-4	TRBD1	CSAREPRQGREKLFF	TGCAGTGCTAGAGAGCCCCGACAGGGGCGCGAAAAACTGTTTTTT
TRBV7-9	NA	TRBJ1-2	NA	CASSPRTGAPYTF	TGTGCCAGCAGCCCGCGGACGGGGGCTCCTTACACCTTC
TRBV19	medium-sized	TRBJ1-3	NA	CASSRGHQTVPSF	TGTGCCAGTAGCCGGGGACACCAGACCGTACCAAGTTTT
TRBV29-1	NA	TRBJ2-1	TRBD1	CSVEGAYNEQFF	TGCAGCGTCGAGGGGGCATACAATGAGCAGTTCTTC
TRBV20-1	few	TRBJ2-2	TRBD1	CSARETTGSGELFF	TGCAGTGCTAGAGAAACGACAGGGTCCGGGGAGCTGTTTTTT
TRBV4-1	NA	TRBJ1-6	NA	CASSQVIPQSSYNSPLHF	TGCGCCAGCAGCCAAGTGATCCCCCAGAGCTCCTATAATTCACCCCTCCACTTT
TRBV27	medium-sized	TRBJ2-7	TRBD2	CASSERDPSEQYF	TGTGCCAGCAGTGAGCGGGACCCATCGGAGCAGTACTTC
TRBV5-1	few	TRBJ2-1	NA	CASSPQALRPTWDNEQFF	TGCGCCAGCAGCCCCCAAGCCCTTCGCCCTACGTGGGACAATGAGCAGTTCTTC
TRBV7-2	few	TRBJ2-3	TRBD2	CASSWTGGAGADTQYF	TGTGCCAGCAGCTGGACCGGGGGGGCCGGGGCAGATACGCAGTATTTT
TRBV5-1	few	TRBJ2-7	NA	CASSDAGALFSEQYF	TGCGCCAGCAGCGACGCGGGGGCCCTTTTTTCCGAGCAGTACTTC
TRBV19	medium-sized	TRBJ2-1	NA	CASSPRQTGDNEQFF	TGTGCCAGTAGTCCCCGCCAGACGGGGGACAATGAGCAGTTCTTC
TRBV7-9	few	TRBJ1-2	NA	CASSVNLDGYTF	TGTGCCAGCAGCGTAAACTTAGATGGCTACACCTTC